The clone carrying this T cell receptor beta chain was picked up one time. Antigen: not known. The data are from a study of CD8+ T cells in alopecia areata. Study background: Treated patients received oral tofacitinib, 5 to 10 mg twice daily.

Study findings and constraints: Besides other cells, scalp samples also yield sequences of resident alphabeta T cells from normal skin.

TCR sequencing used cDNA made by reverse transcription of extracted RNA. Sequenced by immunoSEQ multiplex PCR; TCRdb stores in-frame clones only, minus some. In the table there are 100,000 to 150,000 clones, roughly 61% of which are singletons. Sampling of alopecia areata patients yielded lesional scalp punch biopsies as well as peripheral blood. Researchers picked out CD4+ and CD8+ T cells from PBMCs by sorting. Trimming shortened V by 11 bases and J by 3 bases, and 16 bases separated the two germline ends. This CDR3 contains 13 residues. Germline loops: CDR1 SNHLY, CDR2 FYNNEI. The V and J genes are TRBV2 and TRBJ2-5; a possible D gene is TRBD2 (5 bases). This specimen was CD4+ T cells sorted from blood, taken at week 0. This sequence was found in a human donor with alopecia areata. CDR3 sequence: CAGCAGREETQYF. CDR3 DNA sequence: TGTGCCGGCTGCGCGGGCCGGGAAGAGACCCAGTACTTC.